This T cell receptor (beta chain) is drawn from a study of CD8 T cells in ankylosing spondylitis. Quantitative 5'-RACE was performed with molecular barcodes, and it yielded the TCR beta libraries. MiXCR was run by TCRdb on the 5' RACE reads, yielding one entry per CDR3 protein. The table has around 150,000 distinct CDR3 sequences, 18% seen once. Study findings and constraints: Clones that were linked to disease were CD8+ and were relatively rare in peripheral blood. Reports say disease-linked clones showed up significantly more in matched ankylosing spondylitis synovial fluid. Reports of some motif variants in reactive arthritis synovial fluid and blood predate this one.

The CDR3 sequence is 16 residues long. Trimming took off 4 bases at V and 6 bases at J, with 19 bases between the two ends. Germline V gene sequence: CDR1 LGHDT, CDR2 YNNKEL (reference sequence). Comments on this clonotype: Its antigen is unidentified.

The receptor's source is a male donor with ankylosing spondylitis or in good health (not recorded which). The rearrangement links TRBV3-1 to TRBJ2-1; no clear D gene. Sequenced material: blood, either unsorted or a sorted T cell fraction (not recorded which). CDR3 sequence: CASSPIASDSPNEQFF. The CDR3 DNA reads as TGTGCCAGCAGCCCAATAGCCAGCGACTCTCCCAATGAGCAGTTCTTC.